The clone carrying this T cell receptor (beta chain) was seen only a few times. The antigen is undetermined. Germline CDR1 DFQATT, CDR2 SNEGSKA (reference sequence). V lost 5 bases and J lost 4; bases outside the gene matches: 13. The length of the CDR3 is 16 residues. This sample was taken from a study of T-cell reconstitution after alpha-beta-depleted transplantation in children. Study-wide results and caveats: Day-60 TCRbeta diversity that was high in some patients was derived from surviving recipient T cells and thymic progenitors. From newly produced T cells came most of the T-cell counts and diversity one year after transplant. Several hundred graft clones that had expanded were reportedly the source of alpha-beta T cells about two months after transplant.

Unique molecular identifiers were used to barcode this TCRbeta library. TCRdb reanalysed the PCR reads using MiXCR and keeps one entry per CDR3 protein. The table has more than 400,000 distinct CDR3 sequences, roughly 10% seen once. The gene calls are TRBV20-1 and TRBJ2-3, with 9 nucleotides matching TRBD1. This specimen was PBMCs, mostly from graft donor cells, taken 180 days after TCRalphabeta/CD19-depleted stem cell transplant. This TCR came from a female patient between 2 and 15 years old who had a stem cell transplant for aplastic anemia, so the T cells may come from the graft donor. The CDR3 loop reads CSAYHQQGAEADTQYF. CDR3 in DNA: TGCAGTGCTTACCACCAACAGGGGGCTGAGGCAGATACGCAGTATTTT.